A selection of T cell receptor beta chains follows, all from one sample in a study of shared clonotypes between healthy human individuals. The data were produced by immunoSEQ multiplex PCR, yet TCRdb's version contains in-frame clones alone and is incomplete. The repertoire includes about 480,000 clones, approximately 85% of them detected once, and 10% to 15% sits in the top ten. Sequencing input: PBMCs. The receptors stem from a woman aged 40 to 50 in good health. Some clones in this sample may be carry-over from other donors' samples. Both conserved end residues are part of each CDR3. The D gene is left open where the match is weak. Clone size is shown for a subset of rows, as once, few, many or a class of expanded clone.

d_gene: NA
v_gene: TRBV2
abundance: NA
len: 15
j_gene: TRBJ2-2
CDR3nt: TGTGCCAGCAGCTATACACAGGGGAACACCGGGGAGCTGTTTTTT
CDR3aa: CASSYTQGNTGELFF

d_gene: NA
v_gene: TRBV6-1
abundance: once
len: 15
j_gene: TRBJ2-2
CDR3nt: TGTGCCAGCATGGTTTTAGCAGTTGCCACCGGGGAGCTGTTTTTT
CDR3aa: CASMVLAVATGELFF

d_gene: TRBD2
v_gene: TRBV6-1
abundance: NA
len: 15
j_gene: TRBJ2-2
CDR3nt: TGTGCCAGCAGTGAACGTAGCGGGACCCCCGGGGAGCTGTTTTTT
CDR3aa: CASSERSGTPGELFF

d_gene: NA
v_gene: TRBV6-9
abundance: NA
len: 13
j_gene: TRBJ2-2
CDR3nt: TGTGCCAGCAGCCGTCCAGGGGTCGGGGAGCTGTTTTTT
CDR3aa: CASSRPGVGELFF

d_gene: NA
v_gene: TRBV4-3
abundance: NA
len: 14
j_gene: TRBJ1-1
CDR3nt: TGCGCCAGCAGCCAAGGTATTATGAACACTGAAGCTTTCTTT
CDR3aa: CASSQGIMNTEAFF

d_gene: NA
v_gene: TRBV5-1
abundance: NA
len: 14
j_gene: TRBJ2-3
CDR3nt: TGCGCCAGCAGCTTGGAAGTAAGCACAGATACGCAGTATTTT
CDR3aa: CASSLEVSTDTQYF

d_gene: TRBD2
v_gene: TRBV11-2
abundance: NA
len: 16
j_gene: TRBJ2-1
CDR3nt: TGTGCCAGCAGCTCCTTCCGGGGGGAGGGCCGTTATGAGCAGTTCTTC
CDR3aa: CASSSFRGEGRYEQFF

d_gene: NA
v_gene: TRBV23-1
abundance: NA
len: 14
j_gene: TRBJ1-2
CDR3nt: TGCGCCAGCAGTCAATCCTTGGGGGTATCAGGCTACACCTTC
CDR3aa: CASSQSLGVSGYTF

d_gene: TRBD2
v_gene: TRBV2
abundance: NA
len: 15
j_gene: TRBJ2-3
CDR3nt: TGTGCCAGCAGTGTCTTGGGACTAGCATACGATACGCAGTATTTT
CDR3aa: CASSVLGLAYDTQYF

d_gene: NA
v_gene: TRBV30
abundance: NA
len: 13
j_gene: TRBJ1-2
CDR3nt: TGTGCCTGGAGTGTTCAGACCATCTATGGCTACACCTTC
CDR3aa: CAWSVQTIYGYTF

d_gene: NA
v_gene: TRBV7-3
abundance: NA
len: 13
j_gene: TRBJ1-1
CDR3nt: TGTGCCAGCAGCTTAATCGGCGGTACTGAAGCTTTCTTT
CDR3aa: CASSLIGGTEAFF

d_gene: NA
v_gene: TRBV10-3
abundance: NA
len: 16
j_gene: TRBJ2-7
CDR3nt: TGTGCCATCAGTTACTTCACCCCGAGGGGAGGCTACGAGCAGTACTTC
CDR3aa: CAISYFTPRGGYEQYF

d_gene: NA
v_gene: TRBV4-3
abundance: NA
len: 17
j_gene: TRBJ2-2
CDR3nt: TGCGCCAGCAGCCAAGAGGGGCCTAGCGCGAACACCGGGGAGCTGTTTTTT
CDR3aa: CASSQEGPSANTGELFF

d_gene: NA
v_gene: TRBV27
abundance: NA
len: 12
j_gene: TRBJ2-7
CDR3nt: TGTCTCCTAACAGGGAGCTCCTACGAGCAGTACTTC
CDR3aa: CLLTGSSYEQYF

d_gene: TRBD2
v_gene: TRBV5-1
abundance: NA
len: 15
j_gene: TRBJ2-5
CDR3nt: TGCGCCAGCAGCCGTACTAGCGGAGGTCAAGAGACCCAGTACTTC
CDR3aa: CASSRTSGGQETQYF

d_gene: TRBD2
v_gene: TRBV7-9
abundance: NA
len: 16
j_gene: TRBJ2-5
CDR3nt: TGTGCCAGCAGCTTAGCGTCTAGCGGGAGGGTGGAGACCCAGTACTTC
CDR3aa: CASSLASSGRVETQYF

d_gene: TRBD2
v_gene: TRBV2
abundance: NA
len: 15
j_gene: TRBJ2-5
CDR3nt: TGTGCCAGCATTAAACTAGCGGGGGGAAGCGAGACCCAGTACTTC
CDR3aa: CASIKLAGGSETQYF

d_gene: NA
v_gene: TRBV11-2
abundance: NA
len: 14
j_gene: TRBJ2-1
CDR3nt: TGTGCCAGCAGCCTTTCAGGTCCCTACAATGAGCAGTTCTTC
CDR3aa: CASSLSGPYNEQFF

d_gene: NA
v_gene: TRBV7-9
abundance: NA
len: 15
j_gene: TRBJ2-7
CDR3nt: TGTGCCAGCAGCGATAGACAGAAGGCTGCCTACGAGCAGTACTTC
CDR3aa: CASSDRQKAAYEQYF

d_gene: TRBD2
v_gene: TRBV7-7
abundance: NA
len: 14
j_gene: TRBJ2-1
CDR3nt: TGTGCCAGCAGCTTGGGACTAGCGGGAAGTGAGCAGTTCTTC
CDR3aa: CASSLGLAGSEQFF

d_gene: NA
v_gene: TRBV15
abundance: NA
len: 14
j_gene: TRBJ1-3
CDR3nt: TGTGCCACCGCCAGAGGGTGGTTAGGAAACACCATATATTTT
CDR3aa: CATARGWLGNTIYF

d_gene: TRBD1
v_gene: TRBV5-1
abundance: NA
len: 16
j_gene: TRBJ2-6
CDR3nt: TGCGCCAGCAGCTCAACAGGGGTGAGAGGGGCCAACGTCCTGACTTTC
CDR3aa: CASSSTGVRGANVLTF

d_gene: NA
v_gene: TRBV7-2
abundance: few
len: 15
j_gene: TRBJ1-1
CDR3nt: TGTGCCAGCAGCTTCGGAACAGGGAGAGGCACTGAAGCTTTCTTT
CDR3aa: CASSFGTGRGTEAFF

d_gene: TRBD2
v_gene: TRBV30
abundance: NA
len: 16
j_gene: TRBJ2-7
CDR3nt: TGTGCCTGGAGTGCCGGATATGGTGGGAGGGTCTACGAGCAGTACTTC
CDR3aa: CAWSAGYGGRVYEQYF

d_gene: TRBD2
v_gene: TRBV5-4
abundance: NA
len: 16
j_gene: TRBJ2-2
CDR3nt: TGTGCCAGCAGCAGGTCTAGCGGGAGGGCCGGCGGGGAGCTGTTTTTT
CDR3aa: CASSRSSGRAGGELFF

d_gene: NA
v_gene: TRBV30
abundance: NA
len: 14
j_gene: TRBJ1-6
CDR3nt: TGTGCCTGGACAGATGGGGGCAGGGATTCACCCCTCCACTTT
CDR3aa: CAWTDGGRDSPLHF

d_gene: NA
v_gene: TRBV5-1
abundance: NA
len: 15
j_gene: TRBJ2-6
CDR3nt: TGCGCCAGCAGCTTGGGGACGAGGGGGGCCAACGTCCTGACTTTC
CDR3aa: CASSLGTRGANVLTF

d_gene: NA
v_gene: TRBV5-1
abundance: NA
len: 12
j_gene: TRBJ2-3
CDR3nt: TGCGCCAGCAGCTTGTTGGCAGATACGCAGTATTTT
CDR3aa: CASSLLADTQYF

d_gene: NA
v_gene: TRBV9
abundance: NA
len: 13
j_gene: TRBJ2-5
CDR3nt: TGTGCCAGCAGCGTGGGGGAGGCTGAGACCCAGTACTTC
CDR3aa: CASSVGEAETQYF

d_gene: NA
v_gene: TRBV5-1
abundance: NA
len: 14
j_gene: TRBJ2-1
CDR3nt: TGCGCCAGCAGCCCCCGGGCCCAAAGGAATGAGCAGTTCTTC
CDR3aa: CASSPRAQRNEQFF

d_gene: TRBD1
v_gene: TRBV19
abundance: NA
len: 15
j_gene: TRBJ2-7
CDR3nt: TGTGCCAGTAGTTCACCGGGACAGGGCCTTGGAGAGCAGTACTTC
CDR3aa: CASSSPGQGLGEQYF

d_gene: NA
v_gene: TRBV16
abundance: few
len: 13
j_gene: TRBJ1-1
CDR3nt: TGTGCCAGCAGCCTCGGACGGAACACTGAAGCTTTCTTT
CDR3aa: CASSLGRNTEAFF

d_gene: TRBD1
v_gene: TRBV27
abundance: NA
len: 18
j_gene: TRBJ1-2
CDR3nt: TGTGCCAGCAGTTTAAAAAGTTACAGGGGAAAATTAAACTATGGCTACACCTTC
CDR3aa: CASSLKSYRGKLNYGYTF

d_gene: NA
v_gene: TRBV5-1
abundance: NA
len: 17
j_gene: TRBJ2-1
CDR3nt: TGCGCCAGCAGCTTGTGGGCTAGCGTATCAACCTACAATGAGCAGTTCTTC
CDR3aa: CASSLWASVSTYNEQFF

d_gene: NA
v_gene: TRBV6-5
abundance: NA
len: 14
j_gene: TRBJ2-7
CDR3nt: TGTGCCAGCAGTTCCCGGGGGATCCCCTACGAGCAGTACTTC
CDR3aa: CASSSRGIPYEQYF

d_gene: NA
v_gene: TRBV7-2
abundance: NA
len: 15
j_gene: TRBJ1-6
CDR3nt: TGTGCCAGCAGCTATCAGTGGGGGATGAATTCACCCCTCCACTTT
CDR3aa: CASSYQWGMNSPLHF

d_gene: NA
v_gene: TRBV6-6
abundance: NA
len: 15
j_gene: TRBJ2-7
CDR3nt: TGTGCCAGCACCCAATCGGGCAGGATCTCCTACGAGCAGTACTTC
CDR3aa: CASTQSGRISYEQYF

d_gene: TRBD1
v_gene: TRBV4-1
abundance: NA
len: 18
j_gene: TRBJ2-2
CDR3nt: TGCGCCAGCAGCCTCGACGGGGCAGGACAGGGGGGGACCGGGGAGCTGTTTTTT
CDR3aa: CASSLDGAGQGGTGELFF

d_gene: NA
v_gene: TRBV2
abundance: once
len: 17
j_gene: TRBJ2-7
CDR3nt: TGTGCCAGCAGTCACCACCTCGTCACTCCGGGATCCTACGAGCAGTACTTC
CDR3aa: CASSHHLVTPGSYEQYF

d_gene: TRBD1
v_gene: TRBV2
abundance: NA
len: 14
j_gene: TRBJ2-7
CDR3nt: TGTGCCAGCAGGGCGGACAGGGGGCCCTACGAGCAGTACTTC
CDR3aa: CASRADRGPYEQYF

d_gene: NA
v_gene: TRBV5-1
abundance: NA
len: 13
j_gene: TRBJ1-1
CDR3nt: TGCGCCAGCAGCTTGGGGTCAGGCAGAGAAGCTTTCTTT
CDR3aa: CASSLGSGREAFF

d_gene: NA
v_gene: TRBV30
abundance: NA
len: 11
j_gene: TRBJ2-5
CDR3nt: TGTGCCTGGAGTGTATTGGGCGCTATGTACTTC
CDR3aa: CAWSVLGAMYF

d_gene: NA
v_gene: TRBV6-5
abundance: NA
len: 15
j_gene: TRBJ1-2
CDR3nt: TGTGCCAGCAGTTACTCGGGGGGCAGAGGCTATGGCTACACCTTC
CDR3aa: CASSYSGGRGYGYTF

d_gene: NA
v_gene: TRBV4-3
abundance: few
len: 14
j_gene: TRBJ1-1
CDR3nt: TGCGCCAGCAGCCAAATAGTAATCAACACTGAAGCTTTCTTT
CDR3aa: CASSQIVINTEAFF

d_gene: TRBD1
v_gene: TRBV27
abundance: NA
len: 13
j_gene: TRBJ1-1
CDR3nt: TGTGCCAGCAGCTACAGGGGAATCACTGAAGCTTTCTTT
CDR3aa: CASSYRGITEAFF

d_gene: TRBD2
v_gene: TRBV13
abundance: NA
len: 17
j_gene: TRBJ2-3
CDR3nt: TGTGCCAGCAGCCTACGGACTAGCGGGACAGGCACAGATACGCAGTATTTT
CDR3aa: CASSLRTSGTGTDTQYF

d_gene: NA
v_gene: TRBV11-2
abundance: NA
len: 14
j_gene: TRBJ1-5
CDR3nt: TGTGCCAGCAGCCCTGGACCTAGCAATCAGCCCCAGCATTTT
CDR3aa: CASSPGPSNQPQHF

d_gene: NA
v_gene: TRBV19
abundance: NA
len: 15
j_gene: TRBJ1-3
CDR3nt: TGTGCCAGTACCAGACGTACCAACTCTGGAAACACCATATATTTT
CDR3aa: CASTRRTNSGNTIYF

d_gene: TRBD1
v_gene: TRBV19
abundance: NA
len: 15
j_gene: TRBJ1-1
CDR3nt: TGTGCCAGTAGCCCGGACTCAGGGGGAAAAGAGCAAGCTTTCTTT
CDR3aa: CASSPDSGGKEQAFF

d_gene: NA
v_gene: TRBV5-5
abundance: NA
len: 16
j_gene: TRBJ1-1
CDR3nt: TGTGCCAGCAGCTTGGCCCCGGGGGAGAAGGGCACTGAAGCTTTCTTT
CDR3aa: CASSLAPGEKGTEAFF

d_gene: NA
v_gene: TRBV19
abundance: NA
len: 14
j_gene: TRBJ2-5
CDR3nt: TGTGCCAGTAGTATAGCCGGCTTCCAAGAGACCCAGTACTTC
CDR3aa: CASSIAGFQETQYF

d_gene: TRBD2
v_gene: TRBV28
abundance: NA
len: 16
j_gene: TRBJ2-3
CDR3nt: TGTGCCAGCCCCTCCGGCGGGAGAGATCCCACAGATACGCAGTATTTT
CDR3aa: CASPSGGRDPTDTQYF

d_gene: NA
v_gene: TRBV27
abundance: NA
len: 13
j_gene: TRBJ2-7
CDR3nt: TGTGCCAGCAGTCTAAAAGTTGGTGGCGAGCAGTACTTC
CDR3aa: CASSLKVGGEQYF

d_gene: NA
v_gene: TRBV5-1
abundance: many
len: 12
j_gene: TRBJ2-5
CDR3nt: TGCGCCAGCAGCAAGGATGGCGAGACCCAGTACTTC
CDR3aa: CASSKDGETQYF